Listed below are T cell receptor beta chains from one sample, sequenced in a study of CD8+CD57+ T cells in acquired aplastic anemia. TCRdb re-called the reads with MiXCR, one entry per CDR3 protein. The profile shows hundreds of thousands of distinct CDR3 sequences, 45% to 65% of them singletons. Specimen: sorted CD4+, CD8+, or CD8+CD57+ T cells (not recorded which) from PBMCs. The receptors were sampled from a human donor with aplastic anemia. Both conserved end residues are part of each CDR3. Fields, in order: D gene, J gene, V gene, clone size, CDR3 DNA, CDR3 protein. A D gene is named only where the DNA matches it firmly. Clone size is stated in some rows and not others, as once, few, many or a class when expanded.

d_gene: .
j_gene: TRBJ2-2
v_gene: TRBV7-3
abundance: few
CDR3nt: TGTGCCAGCAGCTTATGGGACTCAAACACCGGGGAGCTGTTTTTT
CDR3aa: CASSLWDSNTGELFF

d_gene: .
j_gene: TRBJ2-1
v_gene: TRBV7-3
abundance: .
CDR3nt: TGTGCCAGCAGCTTAAACGGGGGCCCAGATTTGGTCTACAATGAGCAGTTCTTC
CDR3aa: CASSLNGGPDLVYNEQFF

d_gene: TRBD1
j_gene: TRBJ2-7
v_gene: TRBV2
abundance: .
CDR3nt: TGTGCCAGCATCTCACACCGGGACAGTTACTCCTACGAGCAGTACTTC
CDR3aa: CASISHRDSYSYEQYF

d_gene: .
j_gene: TRBJ1-2
v_gene: TRBV19
abundance: .
CDR3nt: TGTGCCAGTAGTACTCGGGGGCGGGAAGGCTACACCTTC
CDR3aa: CASSTRGREGYTF

d_gene: TRBD2
j_gene: TRBJ2-7
v_gene: TRBV10-1
abundance: .
CDR3nt: TGCGCCAGCAGTGAGTCCCCGGTCACTAGCGGCGAGCAGTACTTC
CDR3aa: CASSESPVTSGEQYF

d_gene: TRBD1
j_gene: TRBJ1-2
v_gene: TRBV20-1
abundance: .
CDR3nt: TGCAGTGCTAGAGGCCACCCGGGACAGGGTAACGGCTACACCTTC
CDR3aa: CSARGHPGQGNGYTF

d_gene: .
j_gene: TRBJ2-6
v_gene: TRBV6-4
abundance: .
CDR3nt: TGTGCCAGCGGGGGCGCCAATTCTGGGGCCAACGTCCTGACTTTC
CDR3aa: CASGGANSGANVLTF

d_gene: .
j_gene: TRBJ2-3
v_gene: TRBV5-5
abundance: few
CDR3nt: TGTGCCAGCAGCTTGTCAGGGAGAGATACGCAGTATTTT
CDR3aa: CASSLSGRDTQYF

d_gene: .
j_gene: TRBJ2-7
v_gene: TRBV20-1
abundance: .
CDR3nt: TGCAGTGCTAACCGCCTGGACGTCGGATTTTACGAGCAGTACTTC
CDR3aa: CSANRLDVGFYEQYF

d_gene: .
j_gene: TRBJ2-2
v_gene: TRBV5-1
abundance: .
CDR3nt: TGCGCCAGCAGCTTGGCGGTTTTCGCCGGCGGGGAGCTGTTTTTT
CDR3aa: CASSLAVFAGGELFF

d_gene: TRBD2
j_gene: TRBJ2-7
v_gene: TRBV7-2
abundance: .
CDR3nt: TGTGCCAGCAGTACTCTAGCGGGGGGGCGGGACGAGCAGTACTTC
CDR3aa: CASSTLAGGRDEQYF

d_gene: .
j_gene: TRBJ2-7
v_gene: TRBV9
abundance: few
CDR3nt: TGTGCCAGCAGCTTACCGGGACTTACTTACGAGCAGTACTTC
CDR3aa: CASSLPGLTYEQYF

d_gene: .
j_gene: TRBJ2-2
v_gene: TRBV7-3
abundance: .
CDR3nt: TGTGCCAGCAGCTCAGCGGCCGGGGAGCTGTTTTTT
CDR3aa: CASSSAAGELFF

d_gene: .
j_gene: TRBJ1-4
v_gene: TRBV19
abundance: .
CDR3nt: TGTGCCAGTAGTATTGGGGGACGAGGGGAAAAACTGTTTTTT
CDR3aa: CASSIGGRGEKLFF

d_gene: TRBD1
j_gene: TRBJ1-1
v_gene: TRBV29-1
abundance: .
CDR3nt: TGCAGCGCCCAAGTGGGACAGGGGGAGTACACTGAAGCTTTCTTT
CDR3aa: CSAQVGQGEYTEAFF

d_gene: .
j_gene: TRBJ2-7
v_gene: TRBV2
abundance: few
CDR3nt: TGTGCCAGCAGTGATGCGGAAACCTACGAGCAGTACTTC
CDR3aa: CASSDAETYEQYF

d_gene: .
j_gene: TRBJ1-1
v_gene: TRBV5-6
abundance: .
CDR3nt: TGTGCCAGCAGCTTATATCGGGCTGAAGCTTTCTTT
CDR3aa: CASSLYRAEAFF

d_gene: TRBD1
j_gene: TRBJ2-3
v_gene: TRBV6-5
abundance: .
CDR3nt: TGTGCCAGCAGCTTCCTTCAGGGGGACCTCACAGATACGCAGTATTTT
CDR3aa: CASSFLQGDLTDTQYF

d_gene: .
j_gene: TRBJ1-6
v_gene: TRBV7-2
abundance: few
CDR3nt: TGTGCCAGCAGCCCATCCCAGCTCCATGATTCACCCCTCCACTTT
CDR3aa: CASSPSQLHDSPLHF

d_gene: .
j_gene: TRBJ2-5
v_gene: TRBV20-1
abundance: .
CDR3nt: TGCAGTGCTAGTGACCCCAGGGCAAGGGAGACCCAGTACTTC
CDR3aa: CSASDPRARETQYF

d_gene: .
j_gene: TRBJ1-3
v_gene: TRBV5-1
abundance: many
CDR3nt: TGCGCCAGCAGCTTGTCAGGAGTCGGAAACACCATATATTTT
CDR3aa: CASSLSGVGNTIYF

d_gene: TRBD1
j_gene: TRBJ2-7
v_gene: TRBV20-1
abundance: few
CDR3nt: TGCAGTGCTCATCCGGGACAGGGCGTCTACGAGCAGTACTTC
CDR3aa: CSAHPGQGVYEQYF

d_gene: .
j_gene: TRBJ2-1
v_gene: TRBV19
abundance: many
CDR3nt: TGTGCCAGTAGTATATTTGTGAGCCGACTAGGAGGGTCTAATGAGCAGTTCTTC
CDR3aa: CASSIFVSRLGGSNEQFF

d_gene: .
j_gene: TRBJ2-3
v_gene: TRBV3-1
abundance: many
CDR3nt: TGTGCCAGCAGTCTTAGCGGAACCACAGATACGCAGTATTTT
CDR3aa: CASSLSGTTDTQYF

d_gene: .
j_gene: TRBJ1-2
v_gene: TRBV12-3/TRBV12-4
abundance: .
CDR3nt: TGTGCCAGCAGTCCCGGAGGACGGTTGAGTAGCTACACCTTC
CDR3aa: CASSPGGRLSSYTF

d_gene: .
j_gene: TRBJ1-2
v_gene: TRBV2
abundance: .
CDR3nt: TGTGCCAGTTTTCGGGGACGGAATTATGGCTACACCTTC
CDR3aa: CASFRGRNYGYTF

d_gene: .
j_gene: TRBJ2-5
v_gene: TRBV3-1
abundance: many
CDR3nt: TGTGCCAGCAAACGGGGGGCCGAGACCCAGTACTTC
CDR3aa: CASKRGAETQYF

d_gene: .
j_gene: TRBJ1-2
v_gene: TRBV20-1
abundance: few
CDR3nt: TGCAGTGCTGACCGTACGGACAGAGCTAACTATGGCTACACCTTC
CDR3aa: CSADRTDRANYGYTF

d_gene: TRBD1
j_gene: TRBJ2-7
v_gene: TRBV20-1
abundance: once
CDR3nt: TGCAGTGCTCCGAACCGGGACAGGGGTACCTACGAGCAGTACTTC
CDR3aa: CSAPNRDRGTYEQYF

d_gene: .
j_gene: TRBJ2-3
v_gene: TRBV5-1
abundance: .
CDR3nt: TGCGCCAGCGGCCGAGGGCTGGATACAGATACGCAGTATTTT
CDR3aa: CASGRGLDTDTQYF

d_gene: TRBD2
j_gene: TRBJ2-5
v_gene: TRBV24-1
abundance: .
CDR3nt: TGTGCCACCAGCCCCGCAAGCGGGAGGCCGGCCCAAGAGACCCAGTACTTC
CDR3aa: CATSPASGRPAQETQYF

d_gene: .
j_gene: TRBJ1-1
v_gene: TRBV7-9
abundance: .
CDR3nt: TGTGCCGGCCTTTCCCAAAGAATGAACACTGAAGCTTTCTTT
CDR3aa: CAGLSQRMNTEAFF

d_gene: TRBD1
j_gene: TRBJ1-4
v_gene: TRBV9
abundance: .
CDR3nt: TGTGCCAGCAGCAACGGGGACAGTAATGAAAAACTGTTTTTT
CDR3aa: CASSNGDSNEKLFF

d_gene: .
j_gene: TRBJ2-2
v_gene: TRBV5-1
abundance: many
CDR3nt: TGCGCCAGCAGCTCCCAGACCGCAGCGAACACCGGGGAGCTGTTTTTT
CDR3aa: CASSSQTAANTGELFF

d_gene: .
j_gene: TRBJ1-1
v_gene: TRBV29-1
abundance: few
CDR3nt: TGCAGCATAATATCAGGACAGACACAAGCTTTCTTT
CDR3aa: CSIISGQTQAFF

d_gene: .
j_gene: TRBJ1-2
v_gene: TRBV19
abundance: .
CDR3nt: TGTGCCAGTAGTATTGATAGGGTACAAGGCTACACCTTC
CDR3aa: CASSIDRVQGYTF

d_gene: TRBD2
j_gene: TRBJ2-7
v_gene: TRBV7-3
abundance: .
CDR3nt: TGTGCCAGCAGCGAACTAGCGGGAGTTCGGTACGAGCAGTACTTC
CDR3aa: CASSELAGVRYEQYF

d_gene: .
j_gene: TRBJ2-7
v_gene: TRBV6-2/TRBV6-3
abundance: once
CDR3nt: TGTGCCAGCAGCGACCCAGACAGATTCTACGAGCAGTACTTC
CDR3aa: CASSDPDRFYEQYF

d_gene: .
j_gene: TRBJ2-7
v_gene: TRBV11-2
abundance: few
CDR3nt: TGTGCCAGCAGCTTAAGCTTCTCCTCGGGCGAGCAGTACTTC
CDR3aa: CASSLSFSSGEQYF

d_gene: .
j_gene: TRBJ2-7
v_gene: TRBV12-3/TRBV12-4
abundance: many
CDR3nt: TGTGCCAGCAGTACGAGGGAAGCCTACGAGCAGTACTTC
CDR3aa: CASSTREAYEQYF

d_gene: .
j_gene: TRBJ1-2
v_gene: TRBV2
abundance: few
CDR3nt: TGTGCCAGCAGTCCTCCAGACCCGTCGGGCTACACCTTC
CDR3aa: CASSPPDPSGYTF

d_gene: .
j_gene: TRBJ1-2
v_gene: TRBV7-2
abundance: many
CDR3nt: TGTGCCAGCAGCTTAAACAGGGAGGGGGGCTACACCTTC
CDR3aa: CASSLNREGGYTF

d_gene: .
j_gene: TRBJ2-1
v_gene: TRBV19
abundance: many
CDR3nt: TGTGCCAGTAGACGACTAGTCAATAGGGAAAATGAGCAGTTCTTC
CDR3aa: CASRRLVNRENEQFF

d_gene: .
j_gene: TRBJ1-5
v_gene: TRBV6-6
abundance: many
CDR3nt: TGTGCCAGCAGTTACGGTCAGACCTACCTTCAGCCCCAGCATTTT
CDR3aa: CASSYGQTYLQPQHF

d_gene: .
j_gene: TRBJ1-5
v_gene: TRBV5-8
abundance: .
CDR3nt: TGTGCCAGCAGCTTGGGGGACGCTCAGCCCCAGCATTTT
CDR3aa: CASSLGDAQPQHF

d_gene: TRBD1
j_gene: TRBJ1-5
v_gene: TRBV19
abundance: .
CDR3nt: TGTGCCAGTAGTACGGACAGGGTTCAGCCCCAGCATTTT
CDR3aa: CASSTDRVQPQHF

d_gene: TRBD2
j_gene: TRBJ2-5
v_gene: TRBV5-1
abundance: many
CDR3nt: TGCGCCAGCAGCGGCGGCCGCGGGGGGGGGGAAGAGACCCAGTACTTC
CDR3aa: CASSGGRGGGEETQYF

d_gene: .
j_gene: TRBJ2-1
v_gene: TRBV10-3
abundance: .
CDR3nt: TGTGCCATCAGTGCCGCACTAGCACCTAATGAGCAGTTCTTC
CDR3aa: CAISAALAPNEQFF

d_gene: TRBD2
j_gene: TRBJ2-3
v_gene: TRBV7-2
abundance: .
CDR3nt: TGTGCCAGCAGCTTATACGGGACTAGCGGGAGCGATACGCAGTATTTT
CDR3aa: CASSLYGTSGSDTQYF

d_gene: .
j_gene: TRBJ2-7
v_gene: TRBV2
abundance: .
CDR3nt: TGTGCCAGCAGCCCCCCTCACGAGCAGTACTTC
CDR3aa: CASSPPHEQYF

d_gene: .
j_gene: TRBJ1-1
v_gene: TRBV20-1
abundance: many
CDR3nt: TGCAGTGCCGCGGGGAACACTGAAGCTTTCTTT
CDR3aa: CSAAGNTEAFF

d_gene: TRBD1
j_gene: TRBJ1-2
v_gene: TRBV20-1
abundance: many
CDR3nt: TGCAGTGCGCCAAGCCGGGACAGGGGGCTGTACTATGGCTACACCTTC
CDR3aa: CSAPSRDRGLYYGYTF

d_gene: .
j_gene: TRBJ2-2
v_gene: TRBV9
abundance: .
CDR3nt: TGTGCCAGCAGCTTACCCGCCGGGGAGCTGTTTTTT
CDR3aa: CASSLPAGELFF

d_gene: .
j_gene: TRBJ2-7
v_gene: TRBV9
abundance: .
CDR3nt: TGTGCCAGCAGCGCGGAAGGACAGCCAGGCTACGAGCAGTACTTC
CDR3aa: CASSAEGQPGYEQYF

d_gene: .
j_gene: TRBJ2-1
v_gene: TRBV7-8
abundance: .
CDR3nt: TGTGCCAGCAGCCTTGACAGGATCCTTGAGCAGTTCTTC
CDR3aa: CASSLDRILEQFF

d_gene: .
j_gene: TRBJ1-5
v_gene: TRBV5-4
abundance: once
CDR3nt: TGTGCCAGCAGCAGAGACCGGACCAATCAGCCCCAGCATTTT
CDR3aa: CASSRDRTNQPQHF

d_gene: TRBD2
j_gene: TRBJ2-7
v_gene: TRBV25-1
abundance: .
CDR3nt: TGTGCCAGCAGTGAGTTACCTCAGGGCGGGAGTAGGTACGAGCAGTACTTC
CDR3aa: CASSELPQGGSRYEQYF

d_gene: TRBD2
j_gene: TRBJ2-7
v_gene: TRBV20-1
abundance: few
CDR3nt: TGCAGTGCTAGAACTAGCGGGAGGGCTCTCGAGCAGTACTTC
CDR3aa: CSARTSGRALEQYF

d_gene: .
j_gene: TRBJ2-1
v_gene: TRBV20-1
abundance: .
CDR3nt: TGCAGTGCTAGGGTCCGGGACTGGGAGCAGTTCTTC
CDR3aa: CSARVRDWEQFF